This T cell receptor (beta chain) was recorded in a study of T cell changes during pregnancy in multiple sclerosis. The CDR3 contains 11 residues. From germline, CDR1 is SGHNT and CDR2 YENEEA. Produced via immunoSEQ multiplex PCR; TCRdb's table is partial and in-frame only. Of roughly 13,000 clones in the sample, approximately 95% were seen once. The source of this sequence is a female donor in good health, enrolled as a control in a pregnancy study. This rearrangement joins TRBV11-3 to TRBJ2-1; 9 bases match TRBD2. Sequenced material: peripheral blood, taken in the second trimester of pregnancy. CDR3 in amino acids: CSSGRYNEQFF. The CDR3, as DNA: TGTTCAAGCGGGAGGTACAATGAGCAGTTCTTC.